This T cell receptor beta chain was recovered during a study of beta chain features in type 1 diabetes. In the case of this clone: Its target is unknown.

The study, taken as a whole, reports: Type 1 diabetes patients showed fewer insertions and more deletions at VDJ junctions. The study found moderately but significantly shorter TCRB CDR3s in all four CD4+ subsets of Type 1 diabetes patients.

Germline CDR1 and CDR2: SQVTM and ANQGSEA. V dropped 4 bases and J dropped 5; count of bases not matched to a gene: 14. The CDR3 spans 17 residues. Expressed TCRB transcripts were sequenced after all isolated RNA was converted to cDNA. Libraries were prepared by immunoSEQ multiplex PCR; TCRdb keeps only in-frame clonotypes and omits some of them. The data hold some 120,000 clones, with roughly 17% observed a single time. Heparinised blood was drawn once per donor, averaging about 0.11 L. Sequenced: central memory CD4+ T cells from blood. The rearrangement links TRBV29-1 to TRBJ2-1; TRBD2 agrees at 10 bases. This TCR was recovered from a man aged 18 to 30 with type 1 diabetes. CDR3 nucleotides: TGCAGCGTTGCCCGACTAGCGGGCCATGCGCAGGACAATGAGCAGTTCTTC. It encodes CSVARLAGHAQDNEQFF.